The present T cell receptor (beta chain) was sequenced within a study of cytomegalovirus exposure and HLA in healthy donors listed by TCRdb under 2017. A note on the overall study: An earlier analysis of several hundred of the donors reported 250 to 300 Gb of sequence data and about 100 million unique TCR beta sequences from about 179 million T cells. An early release covering approximately 600 HLA-typed donors comprised 300 to 350 gigabases of sequencing data and 85 million or so unique TCR sequences. Of the roughly 400 genotyped donors, about 84% fell in the genetic ancestry cluster associated with self-reported Caucasian donors. The aim of the study was to test whether cataloging public T cell receptors could identify signatures of past pathogen exposure. The study profiled the T cell repertoires of hundreds of subjects by immunosequencing and related them to cytomegalovirus serostatus. A separate validation cohort of roughly 120 different subjects was used in addition to the approximately 700-subject first cohort. High-throughput TCR immunosequencing, statistical association of individual TCRs with disease status, and machine learning were combined to predict cytomegalovirus infection status. In a later analysis, previously published TCR beta repertoires from more than 500 donors were re-analyzed and high-resolution HLA genotyping was added so that TCR occurrence patterns could be studied. Rather than drawing on any new phenotypic data, the later analysis identified candidate immune exposures from TCR beta sequences and the way those sequences occurred across donors. An earlier analysis of some 600 of the donors applied high-throughput TCR beta sequencing to assess whether each TCR beta V gene segment acted as functional or pseudogenic. Donor age, sex, ethnicity and CMV serostatus were collected together with the repertoire data. In a later genetic analysis, genome-wide SNP genotypes for about three fifths of the roughly 670 donors were used, and that subset was treated as a discovery cohort. Every discovery cohort repertoire had been produced on one sequencing platform. Class I and class II HLA loci were covered by the typing at four-digit resolution. Typing coverage differed by locus: A, B, C, DRB1 and DQB1 were typed in roughly 620-630 donors, DQA1 in 522, DPA1 in nearly 610, and DPB1 in 472. Because of strong linkage in the cohort, roughly five DR-DQ haplotypes were treated as single units for association and clustering. Among several hundred genotyped donors of the cohort, an average of approximately 240,000 unique TCR beta nucleotide sequences was sequenced per donor, of which about 18% were non-productive.

Note on this clone: The clone's antigen remains unknown. There are no base qualities to consult, and no much larger clone falls within one base.

Library preparation was by the immunoSEQ multiplex PCR assay. For the multiplex PCR, a mixture combining 60 forward primers for TCR Vbeta segments and 13 reverse primers for TCR Jbeta segments was used. A multiplex PCR assay on genomic DNA amplified the CDR3 region of rearranged TCR beta genes. The Illumina HiSeq System was used to sequence the amplified TCR beta libraries as 87-base-pair reads. Turning to the authors' computational methods: A later analysis tallied some 79 million unique TCR beta chains across the approximately 670 repertoires, and some 10 million of those chains were shared by two or more donors. A nearest-neighbor algorithm error-corrected the raw reads and collapsed the reads into unique sequences, merging closely related sequences to remove PCR and sequencing errors. To assign V, D and J gene segments, CDR3 sequences were aligned to IMGT reference sequences. For a sequence to be retained, at least a six-nucleotide match to both a V gene segment and a J gene segment was required. A rearrangement was called productive if the CDR3 had no stop codons and remained in frame with V and J, and every other rearrangement was called non-productive. CDR3 was defined by IMGT convention, running from the second conserved V-encoded cysteine to the conserved J-encoded phenylalanine. In an earlier analysis of roughly 580 of the donors, sequences lacking an unambiguous match to a single V gene segment were excluded. An earlier analysis of a few hundred of the donors called V segments functional above 56.7% productive rearrangements and segregating when the between-donor standard deviation exceeded 5%. To diagnose cytomegalovirus status from the catalog of TCR beta chain sequences, a statistical classification framework was built. In a later analysis, V and J genes were assigned by comparing TCR nucleotide sequences against IMGT/GENE-DB human TR gene sequences. In a later analysis, CDR3 sequences and most-parsimonious VDJ recombination scenarios were assigned using the TCRdist pipeline. In a later analysis, each TCR beta chain was defined by its CDR3 amino acid sequence together with its V-gene family, and reads without a unique V-gene family were excluded. As a way to deal with suspected cross-contamination and a sequencing artifact, a later analysis dropped roughly 620 nucleotide sequences that were highly shared and had low generation probability. For each public chain, a later analysis derived a clonal expansion index from normalized ranks of inferred template counts within each repertoire. In a later analysis, generation probabilities were computed with a VDJ recombination model fitted to out-of-frame rearrangements, and the resulting probabilities were checked against IGoR. In a later analysis, TCR-TCR, TCR-HLA and TCR-CMV co-occurrence was scored with hypergeometric tests, and a repertoire-size bias correction was applied to TCR pairs. False discovery rates were estimated in a later analysis by permuting HLA or CMV assignments 20 times. A later analysis grouped co-occurring TCRs with DBSCAN, adding TCRdist sequence similarity when clustering within HLA-allele-positive subsets. Repertoires with fewer than 30,000 or more than 120,000 public chains were left out of co-occurrence clustering, as were a handful of repertoires with anomalous nucleotide sharing. Held by TCRdb, this immuneACCESS table contains in-frame sequences only and omits some clones. Under half of the omission traces to an unresolved V gene where checked; the cause of the rest is unknown. V and J calls and clone size are given by that table; D and trimming were obtained from the DNA. Recorded for this sample are roughly 130,000 clones; 74% of them occurred a single time. The ten largest clones add up to roughly 6.3% of the sample.

The cohort consisted of 600 to 700 healthy bone marrow donors. All cohort members were sampled while nominally healthy, although unrecorded immune exposures were likely present. The donor tested CMV seropositive and was one of the 289 seropositive cohort members. A peripheral blood sample was collected from each donor, and TCR beta sequencing was performed on peripheral blood mononuclear cells. The Qiagen DNeasy Blood Extraction Kit was used to extract genomic DNA from the blood cell samples. The paper's findings and limits, for the study overall: In the study, some 180 TCR beta chains were listed as associated with cytomegalovirus. Most TCR sequences were observed very rarely across donors, whereas some public TCRs were present in many individuals. A few of the identified cytomegalovirus-associated TCR beta chains were confirmed in vitro to be specific for cytomegalovirus antigens. Because HLA typing was unavailable for some donors at each locus, only the typed subset was used in association tests. Presence/absence analyses assumed roughly uniform sequencing depth across donors, an assumption that may not hold. For the cohort, immune exposure information was limited to CMV serostatus. Several of the top co-occurrence clusters appeared to be linked to parvovirus B19, influenza, CMV and Epstein-Barr virus, according to a later analysis. Assigning TCR associations to individual alleles was difficult when HLA alleles, especially DR and DQ, strongly co-occurred. In a later genetic analysis, fewer N-insertions in productive TCRs were reported among donors in an Asian-associated ancestry cluster than the roughly 700-donor mean. The authors suggested that the approach could potentially be generalized to other disease states and immunological phenotypes. Broadly in line with IMGT annotations, most TCR beta V segments showed up in productive rearrangements about 87% or about 30% of the time in an earlier analysis of about 500 of the donors. In this cohort, only TCR beta chains were sequenced, and detectable features were limited by the absence of alpha or paired-chain data. A later genetic analysis associated a missense DCLRE1C variant with V-gene and J-gene trimming of TCR beta chains, and an independent cohort replicated the association. In a later analysis, the rate of TCR association differed among HLA loci, with DRB1 alleles having the most associated TCRs and HLA-C alleles having the fewest. A cluster of highly shared sequence variants was judged likely to represent a technical artifact of the sequencing pipeline. Because counts were too low, roughly 18 rarely observed V segments, including chromosome 9 orphons, were left out of the earlier analysis of approximately 500 of the donors. Compared with equally common non-associated chains, HLA-associated TCR beta chains in a later analysis were more clonally expanded and had lower generation probabilities. Correlated functional status among segregating V segments might reflect linkage disequilibrium, but an unknown experimental factor could not be ruled out. A further reported finding was that TCR beta sequences accurately predicted the HLA-A and HLA-B alleles for most subjects in the first cohort. According to a later analysis, most CMV-associated TCR beta chains appeared to be HLA-restricted, and the HLA associations seemed to be driven largely by CMV exposure. Cytomegalovirus status was reported to be diagnosed by the classifier with high specificity and sensitivity in both the original and validation cohorts. In a later analysis, 15,000 to 20,000 TCR beta sequences were associated with specific HLA alleles at a false discovery rate of 0.05.

Specimen: PBMCs. The source of this sequence is a woman aged 45 to 65 in good health and CMV-seropositive.

The sequenced DNA: TGTGCCAGTAGCTTCCTCCCTAGCGGGGGGGCGGATACGCAGTATTTT. It translates to CASSFLPSGGADTQYF. Recombination linked TRBV19 to TRBJ2-3; 12 of the junction bases match TRBD2. The germline V gene (reference sequence) gives CDR1 as LNHDA and CDR2 as SQIVND. Its CDR3 holds 16 amino acids, cysteine through phenylalanine. CDR3 DNA only is kept here, 48 bases in frame from base 1. Compared with germline, V lacks 6 bases and J lacks 6 bases; bases without a gene match: 10.